These 2 T cell receptor beta chains were all obtained from the same sample, sequenced in a study of response to subunit inactivated influenza vaccine. In TCRdb, the RT-PCR reads were re-called with MiXCR into one record per CDR3 protein. The top ten clones hold roughly 10% of a sample with 530,000 or so distinct CDR3 sequences, less than 15% of them seen once. The material was PBMCs from blood, obtained roughly 12 days after vaccination. These receptors all stem from a man in his fifties or sixties who received an inactivated influenza vaccine.

This clonotype has ten or more counts. The chain uses TRBV6-5 and TRBJ1-2; D unresolved. This CDR3 is built from 12 residues. The germline gives CDR1 MNHEY, CDR2 SVGAGI. The V and J ends lost 6 bases and 7 bases respectively, with 12 bases between them. For the CDR3, the DNA is TGTGCCAGCAGAGGGCAAACTCGTGGCTACACCTTC. Its protein product is CASRGQTRGYTF.

This clonotype has just a few counts. The V gene is TRBV9, the J gene TRBJ2-3; D possibly corresponds to TRBD2 (5 bases). The CDR3 is 18 residues long. Trimming cost V 3 bases and J 2 bases, with 22 bases left between them. Per the germline V gene, CDR1 is SGDLS and CDR2 is YYNGEE. Here the CDR3 reads CASSASPSLKRLTDTQYF. CDR3 nucleotides: TGTGCCAGCAGCGCATCCCCCTCTCTCAAGCGGCTCACAGATACGCAGTATTTT.